The 23 T cell receptor beta chains listed next were all sequenced from one sample in a study of blood T cell repertoires in COVID-19. Measured with immunoSEQ multiplex PCR; TCRdb has only the in-frame clones, and not every one. This table holds roughly 150,000 clones, 84% found once. The specimen sequenced was peripheral blood. The origin of the receptors is a woman older than 75 with COVID-19, enrolled during active disease.

This chain links TRBV29-1 with TRBJ2-5; 10 bases fit TRBD1. With 7 bases clipped from V and 4 bases from J, the junction kept 9 bases outside the gene matches. There are 14 residues in the CDR3. The germline CDR1 and CDR2 sequences are SQVTM and ANQGSEA. The CDR3 is CSADRQGAGETQYF. For the CDR3, the DNA is TGCAGCGCAGACCGACAGGGGGCGGGAGAGACCCAGTACTTC.

The CDR3 DNA reads TGTGCCAGTAGACAGGGGGCGTGGAACACTGAAGCTTTCTTT. This translates into CASRQGAWNTEAFF. The chain couples TRBV19 to TRBJ1-1; 9 positions match TRBD1. V was clipped by 6 bases and J by 1 base; unmatched bases: 3. CDR1 and CDR2 from the germline V gene are LNHDA and SQIVND (reference sequence). The CDR3 length is 14 residues.

J is TRBJ2-7 and V is TRBV10-2; D is unresolved. In germline, CDR1 is WSHSY, CDR2 SAAADI. The CDR3 sequence is 15 residues long. The ends were cut back, 2 bases at V and 2 bases at J, with 13 bases in the middle. The DNA for the CDR3 is TGCGCCAGCAGTGAGCCCCTGGGCAGACCCTACGAGCAGTACTTC. Protein sequence: CASSEPLGRPYEQYF.

This clone was observed a handful of times. The rearrangement links TRBV19 to TRBJ2-1, with D possibly matching TRBD2 (5 bases). The CDR3 spans 15 residues. CDR1 LNHDA and CDR2 SQIVND come from the germline V gene (reference sequence). V was trimmed by 5 bases and J by 4 bases, leaving 15 bases between them. The CDR3 DNA sequence: TGTGCCAGTAGTCCTCGGGGTACATTTTACAATGAGCAGTTCTTC. Translating gives CASSPRGTFYNEQFF.

This chain links TRBV21-1 with TRBJ1-2; the table gives TRBD1 as D, unverified against the DNA. TRBV21-1 is an annotated pseudogene. The CDR3 is made up of 13 amino acids. The CDR3 sequence: CASSAIHSRGYTF. DNA of the CDR3: TGTGCCAGCTCCGCTATTCACAGCCGAGGCTACACCTTC.

This clone was counted only a few times. This chain links TRBV14 with TRBJ2-1, with 10 bases fitting TRBD1. Germline lookup yields CDR1 SGHDN and CDR2 FVKESK. CDR3 size: 15 residues. V trimming: 2 bases; J trimming: 6 bases; junction bases outside the gene matches: 4. Here the CDR3 DNA reads TGTGCCAGCAGCCAATGGGACAGGGGAACCAATGAGCAGTTCTTC. It is translated as CASSQWDRGTNEQFF. The full variable domain, in which reference TRBV14 and TRBJ2-1 provide the parts outside the CDR3, is EAGVTQFPSHSVIEKGQTVTLRCDPISGHDNLYWYRRVMGKEIKFLLHFVKESKQDESGMPNNRFLAERTGGTYSTLKVQPAELEDSGVYFCASSQWDRGTNEQFFGPGTRLTVL.

The chain recombines TRBV7-3 with TRBJ2-3, with no clear D. There are 13 residues in the CDR3. CDR1 and CDR2 from the germline V gene are SGHTA and FQGTGA. Trimming shortened V by 1 base and J by 5 bases, and 7 bases separated the two germline ends. CDR3 protein: CASSLISGDTQYF. The DNA for the CDR3 is TGTGCCAGCAGCTTAATCTCCGGAGATACGCAGTATTTT.

This clone was counted between two and nine times. The chain couples TRBV5-6 to TRBJ1-3, with D possibly TRBD1 on 6 matching bases. The ends were cut back, 0 bases at V and 2 bases at J, with 6 bases in the middle. Germline CDR1 reads SGHDT; CDR2 reads YYEEEE. The CDR3 contains 14 residues. The CDR3 DNA reads TGTGCCAGCAGCTTGGCAGGGGCTGGAAACACCATATATTTT. It yields the protein CASSLAGAGNTIYF.

The CDR3 is CASSERRREQYF. CDR3 sequence (DNA): TGTGCCAGCAGTGAAAGACGGAGGGAGCAGTACTTC. V is TRBV2 and J is TRBJ2-7; perhaps TRBD2 as D (5 bases). This CDR3 has 12 amino acids. V lost 2 bases, J lost 7 bases, and 9 bases lay in between. The germline CDR1 and CDR2 sequences are SNHLY and FYNNEI. Looking up the rest from reference TRBV2 and TRBJ2-7 gives the full variable domain: EPEVTQTPSHQVTQMGQEVILRCVPISNHLYFYWYRQILGQKVEFLVSFYNNEISEKSEIFDDQFSVERPDGSNFTLKIRSTKLEDSAMYFCASSERRREQYFGPGTRLTVT.

The chain joins TRBV7-8 to TRBJ2-7; 8 nucleotides align to TRBD2. CDR1 SGHVS and CDR2 FQNEAQ come from the germline V gene. With V trimmed by 1 base and J by 1 base, 3 bases remained unmatched. The CDR3 has 15 amino acids. The CDR3 loop is CASSLVGGGSYEQYF. Written as DNA, the CDR3 is TGTGCCAGCAGCTTAGTCGGGGGGGGATCCTACGAGCAGTACTTC.

The rearrangement joins TRBV9 to TRBJ2-3; D uncertain. With 0 bases removed from V and 5 bases from J, the gap between germline ends came to 10 bases. CDR3 length: 14 residues. Germline V lookup: CDR1 SGDLS, CDR2 YYNGEE. Written as DNA, the CDR3 is TGTGCCAGCAGCGTAGCGGGTGTTGTAGATACGCAGTATTTT. Encoded protein: CASSVAGVVDTQYF. The full variable domain, in which reference TRBV9 and TRBJ2-3 provide the parts outside the CDR3, is DSGVTQTPKHLITATGQRVTLRCSPRSGDLSVYWYQQSLDQGLQFLIQYYNGEERAKGNILERFSAQQFPDLHSELNLSSLELGDSALYFCASSVAGVVDTQYFGPGTRLTVL.

The count of this clone is one. As DNA, the CDR3 is TGTGCCATCAGGAATAGCGGGAGCGGGGAGACCCAGTACTTC. It codes for CAIRNSGSGETQYF. The J gene is TRBJ2-5, the V gene TRBV10-3, with 9 bases that match TRBD2. CDR3 size: 14 residues. Germline assignment: CDR1 ENHRY and CDR2 SYGVKD. Trimming cost V 6 bases and J 5 bases; bases outside gene matches: 7.

The gene calls are TRBV5-1 and TRBJ2-1; D is perhaps TRBD1 (6 bases). The V and J ends lost 5 bases and 6 bases respectively, with 18 bases between them. The germline CDR1 and CDR2 sequences are SGHRS and YFSETQ. The CDR3 length is 15 residues. The DNA for the CDR3 is TGCGCCAGCAGATCCGGTACAGGGTCAATCAATGAGCAGTTCTTC. This translates into CASRSGTGSINEQFF.

The V call is TRBV28, the J call TRBJ1-4; no definite D call. The length of the CDR3 is 15 residues. V dropped 5 bases and J dropped 3 bases, with 13 bases sitting between them. Germline V lookup: CDR1 MDHEN, CDR2 SYDVKM. CDR3 protein: CASSRYRTANEKLFF. DNA of the CDR3: TGTGCCAGCAGTCGATATAGAACGGCTAATGAAAAACTGTTTTTT.

J is TRBJ1-5 and V is TRBV7-9; D remains unclear. This CDR3 has 17 amino acids. Germline CDR1 and CDR2: SEHNR and FQNEAQ (reference sequence). V lost 0 bases and J 7 bases, leaving 19 bases between the germline ends. The DNA of the CDR3 is TGTGCCAGCAGCTTAGCTCCAGAGGGCAGGAGGAGCCAGCCCCAGCATTTT. It yields the protein CASSLAPEGRRSQPQHF.

V and J are TRBV6-2 or TRBV6-3 and TRBJ2-2; 7 nucleotides line up with TRBD2. This CDR3 contains 16 residues. Germline loops: CDR1 MNHEY, CDR2 SVGEGT. With V trimmed by 6 bases and J by 3 bases, 10 bases remained unmatched. CDR3 sequence reads: CASSQPQGGYTGELFF. The CDR3, as DNA: TGTGCCAGCAGCCAACCGCAGGGAGGGTACACCGGGGAGCTGTTTTTT.

V and J are TRBV19 and TRBJ2-5; D is possibly TRBD2 (5 bases). The V and J ends lost 7 bases and 4 bases respectively, with 16 bases between them. Germline CDR1 LNHDA, CDR2 SQIVND (reference sequence). This CDR3 region has 14 residues. The CDR3 region is CASKAGGGPETQYF. CDR3 nucleotides: TGTGCCAGTAAAGCAGGAGGAGGTCCAGAGACCCAGTACTTC.

The chain recombines TRBV24-1 with TRBJ2-1, with 7 bases fitting TRBD1. J lost 3 bases, V lost 3 bases, and 7 bases had no gene match. CDR1 and CDR2 (germline): KGHDR, SFDVKD. The length of the CDR3 is 16 residues. The chain's CDR3 is CATSDRRDRVYNEQFF. CDR3 coding DNA: TGTGCCACCAGTGATAGGCGTGACAGGGTCTACAATGAGCAGTTCTTC.

This clone was picked up a small number of times. The DNA of the CDR3 is TGCGCCAGCAGGCCAGGGGGTGGCAATCAGCCCCAGCATTTT. Protein product: CASRPGGGNQPQHF. This sequence joins TRBV5-1 and TRBJ1-5; TRBD1 matches 7 bases. Germline V CDR1 and CDR2: SGHRS, YFSETQ. The CDR3 spans 14 residues. The junction had 4 bases not matched to a gene; V was cut back by 5 bases and J by 2 bases.

This clone was counted between two and nine times. The V and J genes are TRBV30 and TRBJ1-1, with D perhaps matching TRBD1 (5 bases). Germline V gene lookup returns CDR1 GTSNPN and CDR2 SVGIG (reference sequence). The ends were cut back, 3 bases at V and 1 base at J, with 6 bases in the middle. The CDR3 is made up of 12 amino acids. The CDR3 sequence is CAWSRENTEAFF. The CDR3 coding sequence is TGTGCCTGGAGCAGGGAGAACACTGAAGCTTTCTTT.

The chain is built from TRBV9 and TRBJ2-4; 7 positions match TRBD1. The germline gives CDR1 SGDLS, CDR2 YYNGEE. V lost 4 bases and J lost 1; bases outside the gene matches: 2. There are 14 residues in the CDR3. The CDR3 nucleotides are TGTGCCAGCAGCTCGACAGGGGCCAAAAACATTCAGTACTTC. Its translation is CASSSTGAKNIQYF.

The chain recombines TRBV10-2 with TRBJ2-7; D is uncertain. The germline gives CDR1 WSHSY, CDR2 SAAADI. CDR3 length equals 11 residues. V lost 6 bases, J lost 3 bases, and 6 bases lay in between. The CDR3 coding sequence is TGCGCCAGCAGGAGCCTCTACGAGCAGTACTTC. This translates into CASRSLYEQYF.

This clone was seen only a few times. The chain has TRBV27 and TRBJ2-7, with D possibly being TRBD1 (6 bases). Between the trimmed V and J ends, which lost 5 bases and 1 base, there was a span of 9 bases. CDR1 MNHEY and CDR2 SMNVEV come from the germline V gene (reference sequence). This CDR3 has 13 amino acids. CDR3 loop: CASSQDRSYEQYF. CDR3 sequence (DNA): TGTGCCAGCAGTCAGGACAGATCCTACGAGCAGTACTTC.